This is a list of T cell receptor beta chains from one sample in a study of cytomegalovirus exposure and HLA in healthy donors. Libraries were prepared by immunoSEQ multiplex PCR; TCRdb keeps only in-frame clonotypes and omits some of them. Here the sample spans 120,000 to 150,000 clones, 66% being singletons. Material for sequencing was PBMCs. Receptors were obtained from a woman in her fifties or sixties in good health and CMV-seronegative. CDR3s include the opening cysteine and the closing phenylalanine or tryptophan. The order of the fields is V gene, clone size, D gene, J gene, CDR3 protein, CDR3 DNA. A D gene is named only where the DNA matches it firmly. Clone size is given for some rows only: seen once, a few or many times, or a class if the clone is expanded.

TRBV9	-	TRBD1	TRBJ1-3	CASSVFPGGQGAANTIYF	TGTGCCAGCAGCGTATTTCCCGGGGGACAGGGAGCAGCGAACACCATATATTTT
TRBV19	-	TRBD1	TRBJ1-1	CASSIRQGSTEAFF	TGTGCCAGTAGTATCAGACAGGGGAGCACTGAAGCTTTCTTT
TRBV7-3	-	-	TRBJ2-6	CASSPSSGANVLTF	TGTGCCAGCAGCCCGAGCTCTGGGGCCAACGTCCTGACTTTC
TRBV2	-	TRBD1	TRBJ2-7	CASSRDRGGEQYF	TGTGCCAGCAGCAGGGACAGGGGTGGCGAGCAGTACTTC
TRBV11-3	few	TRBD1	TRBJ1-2	CASTIPRDRGFKRGYTF	TGTGCCAGCACCATACCCCGGGACAGGGGATTCAAAAGGGGCTACACCTTC
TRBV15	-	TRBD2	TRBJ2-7	CASSATGGPGEQYF	TGTGCCTCGTCCGCCACGGGAGGGCCTGGCGAGCAGTACTTC
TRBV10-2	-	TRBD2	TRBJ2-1	CASRKSTGGGYNEQFF	TGCGCCAGCAGAAAATCGACAGGCGGGGGGTACAATGAGCAGTTCTTC
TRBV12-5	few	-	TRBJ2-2	CASGLVAGANTGELFF	TGTGCTAGTGGTTTGGTGGCGGGCGCGAACACCGGGGAGCTGTTTTTT
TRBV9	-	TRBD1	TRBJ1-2	CASSVGLTGVGYTF	TGTGCCAGCAGCGTAGGTTTGACAGGGGTTGGCTACACCTTC
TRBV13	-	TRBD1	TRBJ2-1	CASSTRTGVIYNEQFF	TGTGCCAGCAGCACCCGGACAGGGGTAATCTACAATGAGCAGTTCTTC
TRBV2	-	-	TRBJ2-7	CASRRDKQDRAYEQYF	TGTGCCAGCAGACGGGACAAGCAGGATAGGGCCTACGAGCAGTACTTC
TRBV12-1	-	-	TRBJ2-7	CASSFEVPGTSGRRPYEQYF	TGTGCCAGCAGCTTCGAGGTTCCGGGGACTAGCGGGAGGAGGCCCTACGAGCAGTACTTC
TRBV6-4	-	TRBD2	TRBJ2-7	CASSQRGTSGRSPYEQYF	TGTGCCAGCAGTCAGAGAGGGACTAGCGGGAGGTCTCCCTACGAGCAGTACTTC